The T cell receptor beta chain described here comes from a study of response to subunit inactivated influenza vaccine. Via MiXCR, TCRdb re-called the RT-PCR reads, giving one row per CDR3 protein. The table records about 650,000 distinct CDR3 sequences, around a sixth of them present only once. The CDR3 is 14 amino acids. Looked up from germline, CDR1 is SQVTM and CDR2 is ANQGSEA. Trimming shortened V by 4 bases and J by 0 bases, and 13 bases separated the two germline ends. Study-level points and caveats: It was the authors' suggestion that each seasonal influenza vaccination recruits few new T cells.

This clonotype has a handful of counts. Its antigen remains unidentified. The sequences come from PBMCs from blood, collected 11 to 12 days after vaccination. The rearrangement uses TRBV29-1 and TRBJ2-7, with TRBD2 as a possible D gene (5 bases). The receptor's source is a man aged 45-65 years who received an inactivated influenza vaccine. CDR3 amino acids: CSVGEGLGSYEQYF. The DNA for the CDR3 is TGCAGCGTTGGTGAGGGATTAGGCTCCTACGAGCAGTACTTC.